Reported below is one TCR beta chain. Original handling: By means of reference gene primer amplification, nucleated cell counts were estimated. Only in-frame clones appear in the TCRdb table, and some are missing; sequencing was by immunoSEQ multiplex PCR. V and J calls and clone size come straight from that table; D and trimming were deduced from the DNA. The sample comprises 130,000 to 150,000 clones, 80% of which are singletons, and 3.5% rests with the top ten. The sample belongs to a study of blood T cell repertoires in COVID-19. Turning to the study itself: The origin of the acute and convalescent COVID-19 samples was the United States, Italy and Spain. From T cells, B-cell-depleted T cells, or PBMCs came the material, which was cDNA or gDNA.

This CDR3 has 15 residues. Germline V gives CDR1 SGHRS, CDR2 YFSETQ. Between the trimmed V and J ends, which lost 0 bases and 10 bases, there was a span of 14 bases. The sequence was obtained from a man between 65 and 85 years old who had recovered from COVID-19. The J gene is TRBJ1-6, the V gene TRBV5-1; D not certain. Sequenced: peripheral blood. The CDR3 coding sequence is TGCGCCAGCAGCTTGGCAGGCAGCCCGGCCTCACCCCTCCACTTT. Protein product: CASSLAGSPASPLHF.